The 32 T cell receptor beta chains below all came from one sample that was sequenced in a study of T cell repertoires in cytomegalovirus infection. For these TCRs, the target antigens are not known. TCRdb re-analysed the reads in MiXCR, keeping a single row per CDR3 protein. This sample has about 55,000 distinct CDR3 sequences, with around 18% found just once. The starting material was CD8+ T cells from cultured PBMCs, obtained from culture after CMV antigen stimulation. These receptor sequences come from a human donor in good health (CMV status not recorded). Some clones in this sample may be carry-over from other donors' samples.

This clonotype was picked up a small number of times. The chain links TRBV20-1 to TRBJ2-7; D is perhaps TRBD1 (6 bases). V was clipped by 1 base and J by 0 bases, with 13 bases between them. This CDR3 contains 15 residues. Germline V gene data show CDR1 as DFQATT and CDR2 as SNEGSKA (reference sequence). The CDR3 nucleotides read TGCAGTGCTAGAGGTGTCCAGGGGTTCTCCTACGAGCAGTACTTC. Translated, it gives CSARGVQGFSYEQYF.

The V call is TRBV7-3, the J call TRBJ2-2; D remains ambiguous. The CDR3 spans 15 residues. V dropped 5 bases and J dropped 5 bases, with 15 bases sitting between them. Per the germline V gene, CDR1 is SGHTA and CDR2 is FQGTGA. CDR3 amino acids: CASSADPGGTGELFF. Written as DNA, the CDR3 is TGTGCCAGCAGCGCCGACCCCGGTGGTACCGGGGAGCTGTTTTTT.

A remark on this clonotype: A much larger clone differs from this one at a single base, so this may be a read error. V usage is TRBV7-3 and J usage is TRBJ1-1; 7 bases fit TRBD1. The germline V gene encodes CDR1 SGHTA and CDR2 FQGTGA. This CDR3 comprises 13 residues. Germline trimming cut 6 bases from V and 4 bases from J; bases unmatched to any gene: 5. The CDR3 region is CASRRHRGTEAFF. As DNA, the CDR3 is TGTGCCAGCAGACGGCACAGGGGCACTGAAGCTTTCTTT.

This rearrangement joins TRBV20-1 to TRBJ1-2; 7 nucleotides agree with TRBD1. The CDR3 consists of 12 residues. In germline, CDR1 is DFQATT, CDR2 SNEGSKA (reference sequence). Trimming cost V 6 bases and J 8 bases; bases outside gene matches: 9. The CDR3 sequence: CSAVQGFVGYTF. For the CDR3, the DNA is TGCAGTGCCGTACAGGGGTTTGTCGGCTACACCTTC.

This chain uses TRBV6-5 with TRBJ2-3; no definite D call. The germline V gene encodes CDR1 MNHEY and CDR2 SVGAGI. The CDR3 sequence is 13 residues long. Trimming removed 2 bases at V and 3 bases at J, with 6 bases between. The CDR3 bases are TGTGCCAGCAGTTACAGAGTGACAGATACGCAGTATTTT. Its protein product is CASSYRVTDTQYF.

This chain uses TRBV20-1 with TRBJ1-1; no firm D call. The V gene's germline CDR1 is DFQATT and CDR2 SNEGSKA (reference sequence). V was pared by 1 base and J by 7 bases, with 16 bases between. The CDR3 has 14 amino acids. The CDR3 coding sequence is TGCAGTGCTAGAGTCTATGGGGTAGTAGATGAAGCTTTCTTT. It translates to CSARVYGVVDEAFF.

The CDR3, as DNA: TGCAGTGCTAGAGAGTCCATAGCGGGAAACTACGAGCAGTACTTC. Translation gives CSARESIAGNYEQYF. The V gene is TRBV20-1, the J gene TRBJ2-7; 8 positions match TRBD2. Germline CDR1 and CDR2: DFQATT and SNEGSKA (reference sequence). This CDR3 contains 15 residues. Trimming took 0 bases from V and 3 from J; bases not matched to a gene: 7.

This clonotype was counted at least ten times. DNA for the CDR3: TGTGCCAGCAGCTTAGTCGGGACAAGGTCAGAGACCCAGTACTTC. Its protein product is CASSLVGTRSETQYF. The chain couples TRBV7-2 to TRBJ2-5, with D perhaps TRBD1 (6 bases). The V end was cut by 1 base, the J end by 4 bases, with 13 bases between. The length of the CDR3 is 15 residues. Germline V gene lookup returns CDR1 SGHTA and CDR2 FQGNSA.

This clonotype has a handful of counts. CDR3 DNA sequence: TGTGCCAGCAGTCGCTACAGGGGGAGTGACAATGAGCAGTTCTTC. Translation: CASSRYRGSDNEQFF. The chain carries TRBV6-8 and TRBJ2-1; 8 bases align to TRBD1. The V gene end was trimmed by 5 bases and the J gene end by 5 bases; junction bases not matched to a gene: 8. The CDR3 totals 15 residues. CDR1 is MNHGY and CDR2 is SAAAGT in the germline V gene.

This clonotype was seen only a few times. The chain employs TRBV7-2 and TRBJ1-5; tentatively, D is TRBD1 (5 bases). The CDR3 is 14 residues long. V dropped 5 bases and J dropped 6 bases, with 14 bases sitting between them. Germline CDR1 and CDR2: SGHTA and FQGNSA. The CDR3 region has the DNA TGTGCCAGCAGCCCCTGGGGGGAACGTCAGCCCCAGCATTTT. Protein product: CASSPWGERQPQHF.

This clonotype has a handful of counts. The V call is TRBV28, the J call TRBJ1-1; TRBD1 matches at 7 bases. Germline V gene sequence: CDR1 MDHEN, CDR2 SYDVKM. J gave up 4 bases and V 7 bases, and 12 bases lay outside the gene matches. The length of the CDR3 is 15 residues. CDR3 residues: CASTSGGAKSTEAFF. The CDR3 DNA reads TGTGCCAGCACCTCAGGGGGGGCCAAGAGCACTGAAGCTTTCTTT.

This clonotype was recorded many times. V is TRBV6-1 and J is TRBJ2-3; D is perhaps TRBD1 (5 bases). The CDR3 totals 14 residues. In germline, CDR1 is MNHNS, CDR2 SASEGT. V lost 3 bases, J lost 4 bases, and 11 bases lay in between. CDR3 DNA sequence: TGTGCCAGCAGTGACCCGTTAGGGGCAGATACGCAGTATTTT. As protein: CASSDPLGADTQYF.

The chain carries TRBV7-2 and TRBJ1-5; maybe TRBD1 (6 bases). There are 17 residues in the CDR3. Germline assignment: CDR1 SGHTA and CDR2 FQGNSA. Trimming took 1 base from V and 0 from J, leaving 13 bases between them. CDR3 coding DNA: TGTGCCAGCAGCTTAGTTCGATCAGGGGATAGCAATCAGCCCCAGCATTTT. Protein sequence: CASSLVRSGDSNQPQHF.

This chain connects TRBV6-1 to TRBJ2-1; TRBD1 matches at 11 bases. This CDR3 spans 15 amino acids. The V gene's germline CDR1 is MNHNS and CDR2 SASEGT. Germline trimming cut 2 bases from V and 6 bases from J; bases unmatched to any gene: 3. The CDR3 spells CASSEPGTGGNEQFF. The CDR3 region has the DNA TGTGCCAGCAGTGAACCCGGGACAGGGGGCAATGAGCAGTTCTTC.

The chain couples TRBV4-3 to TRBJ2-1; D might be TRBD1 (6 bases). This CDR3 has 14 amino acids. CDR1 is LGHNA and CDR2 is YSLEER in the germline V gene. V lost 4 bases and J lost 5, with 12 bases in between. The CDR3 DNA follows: TGCGCCAGCAGCCCGGGACAATGGGACAATGAGCAGTTCTTC. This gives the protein CASSPGQWDNEQFF.

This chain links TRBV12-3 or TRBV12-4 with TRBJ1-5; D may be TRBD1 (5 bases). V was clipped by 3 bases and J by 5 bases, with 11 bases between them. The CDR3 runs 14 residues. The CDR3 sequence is CASSFWDQYQPQHF. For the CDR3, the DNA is TGTGCCAGCAGTTTTTGGGACCAATATCAGCCCCAGCATTTT.

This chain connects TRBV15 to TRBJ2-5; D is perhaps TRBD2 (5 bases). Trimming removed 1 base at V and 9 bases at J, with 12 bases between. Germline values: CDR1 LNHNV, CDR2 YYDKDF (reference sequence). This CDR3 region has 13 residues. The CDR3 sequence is CATSRGRLWAQYF. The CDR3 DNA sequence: TGTGCCACCAGCAGAGGGAGGCTATGGGCCCAGTACTTC.

The chain's CDR3 is CASSGWTGYVETQYF. CDR3 sequence (DNA): TGTGCCAGCAGCGGGTGGACAGGGTACGTGGAGACCCAGTACTTC. J is TRBJ2-5 and V is TRBV7-2; 8 nucleotides match TRBD1. From germline, CDR1 is SGHTA and CDR2 FQGNSA. V was clipped by 5 bases and J by 5 bases; unmatched bases: 10. This CDR3 has 15 amino acids.

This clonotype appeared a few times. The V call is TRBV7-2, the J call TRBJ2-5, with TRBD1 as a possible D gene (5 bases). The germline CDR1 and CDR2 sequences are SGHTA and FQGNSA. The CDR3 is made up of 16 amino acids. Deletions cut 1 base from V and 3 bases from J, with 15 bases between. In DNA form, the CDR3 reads TGTGCCAGCAGCTTAGGAGCGCAGGGATGGAAAGAGACCCAGTACTTC. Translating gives CASSLGAQGWKETQYF.

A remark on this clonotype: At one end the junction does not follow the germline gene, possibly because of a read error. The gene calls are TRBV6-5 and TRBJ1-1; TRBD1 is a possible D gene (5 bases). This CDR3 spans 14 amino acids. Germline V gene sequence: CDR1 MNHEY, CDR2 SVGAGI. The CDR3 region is CARSYQGPDTEAFF. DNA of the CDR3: TGTGCCCGCAGTTATCAGGGCCCGGACACTGAAGCTTTCTTT.

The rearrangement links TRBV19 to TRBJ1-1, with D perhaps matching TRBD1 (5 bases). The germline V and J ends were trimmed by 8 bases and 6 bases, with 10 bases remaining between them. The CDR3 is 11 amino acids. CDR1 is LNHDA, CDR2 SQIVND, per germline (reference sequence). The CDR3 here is CASASGPEAFF. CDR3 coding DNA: TGTGCCAGTGCCTCAGGGCCTGAAGCTTTCTTT.

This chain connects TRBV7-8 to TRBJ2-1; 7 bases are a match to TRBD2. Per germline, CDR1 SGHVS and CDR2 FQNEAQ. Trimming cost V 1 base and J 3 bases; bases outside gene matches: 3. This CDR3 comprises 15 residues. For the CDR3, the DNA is TGTGCCAGCAGCTTAGAGACTAGCCACTACAATGAGCAGTTCTTC. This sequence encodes CASSLETSHYNEQFF.

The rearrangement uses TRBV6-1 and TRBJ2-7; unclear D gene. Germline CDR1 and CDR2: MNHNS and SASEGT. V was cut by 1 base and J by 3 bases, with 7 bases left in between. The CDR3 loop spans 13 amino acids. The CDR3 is CASSEVPDYEQYF. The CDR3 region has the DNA TGTGCCAGCAGTGAAGTTCCAGACTACGAGCAGTACTTC.

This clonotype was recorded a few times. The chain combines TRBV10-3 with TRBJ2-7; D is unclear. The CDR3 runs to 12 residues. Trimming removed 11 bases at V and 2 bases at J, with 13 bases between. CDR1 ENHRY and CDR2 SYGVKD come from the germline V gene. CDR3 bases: TGTGCCGTCGGGTCACCACCCTACGAGCAGTACTTC. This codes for CAVGSPPYEQYF.

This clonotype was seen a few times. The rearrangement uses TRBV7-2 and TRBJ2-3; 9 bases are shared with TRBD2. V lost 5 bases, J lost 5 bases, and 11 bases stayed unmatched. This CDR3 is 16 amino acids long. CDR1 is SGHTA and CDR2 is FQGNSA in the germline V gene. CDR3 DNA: TGTGCCAGCAGCGTAGGTAGCGGGGGCCCTGGAGATACGCAGTATTTT. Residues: CASSVGSGGPGDTQYF.

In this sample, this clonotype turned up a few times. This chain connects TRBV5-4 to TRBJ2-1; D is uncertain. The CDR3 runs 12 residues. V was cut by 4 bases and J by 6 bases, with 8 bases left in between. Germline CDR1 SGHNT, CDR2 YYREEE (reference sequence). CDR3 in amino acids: CASSPVGNEQFF. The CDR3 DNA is TGTGCCAGCAGCCCGGTTGGCAATGAGCAGTTCTTC.

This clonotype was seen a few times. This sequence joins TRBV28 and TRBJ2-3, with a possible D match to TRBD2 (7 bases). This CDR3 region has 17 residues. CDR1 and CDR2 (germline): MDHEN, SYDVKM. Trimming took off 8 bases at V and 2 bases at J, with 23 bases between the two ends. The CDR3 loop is CASSQQGAGVPTDTQYF. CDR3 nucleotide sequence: TGTGCCAGCTCCCAACAGGGCGCGGGAGTCCCCACAGATACGCAGTATTTT.

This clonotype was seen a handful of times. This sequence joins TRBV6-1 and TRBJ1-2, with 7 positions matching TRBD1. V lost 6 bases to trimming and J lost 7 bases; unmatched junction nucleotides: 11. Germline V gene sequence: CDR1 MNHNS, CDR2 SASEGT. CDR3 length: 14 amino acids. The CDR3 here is CASSPRQGYGGYTF. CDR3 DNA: TGTGCCAGCAGCCCAAGACAGGGATATGGTGGCTACACCTTC.

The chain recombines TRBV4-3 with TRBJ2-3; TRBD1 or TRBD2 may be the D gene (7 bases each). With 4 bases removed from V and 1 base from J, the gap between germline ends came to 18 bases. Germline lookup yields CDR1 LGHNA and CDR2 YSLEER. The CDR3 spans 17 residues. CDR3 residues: CASSRGGGSRGTDTQYF. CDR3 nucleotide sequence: TGCGCCAGCAGCCGAGGGGGCGGGAGTAGGGGCACAGATACGCAGTATTTT.

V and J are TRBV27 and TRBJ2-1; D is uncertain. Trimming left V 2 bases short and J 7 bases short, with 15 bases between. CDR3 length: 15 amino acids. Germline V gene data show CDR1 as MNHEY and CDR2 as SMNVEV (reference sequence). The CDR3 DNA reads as TGTGCCAGCAGTTTAACCCTTGGGGTGTTGAATGAGCAGTTCTTC. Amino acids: CASSLTLGVLNEQFF.

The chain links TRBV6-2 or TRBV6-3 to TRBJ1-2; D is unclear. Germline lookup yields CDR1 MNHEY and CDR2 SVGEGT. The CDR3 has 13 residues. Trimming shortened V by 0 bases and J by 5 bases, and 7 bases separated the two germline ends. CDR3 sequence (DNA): TGTGCCAGCAGTTACTCGACGGTATATGGCTACACCTTC. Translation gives CASSYSTVYGYTF.

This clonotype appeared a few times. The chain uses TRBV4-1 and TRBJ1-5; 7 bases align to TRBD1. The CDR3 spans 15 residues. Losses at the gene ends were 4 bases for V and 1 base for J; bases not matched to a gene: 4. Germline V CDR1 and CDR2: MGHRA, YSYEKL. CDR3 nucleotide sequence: TGCGCCAGCAGCCCCGGGACAGCCAGCAATCAGCCCCAGCATTTT. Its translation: CASSPGTASNQPQHF.